Listed below are T cell receptor beta chains from one sample, sequenced in a study of T cell repertoires in cytomegalovirus infection. TCRdb redid the calling of the reads with MiXCR, one entry per CDR3 protein. Here the sample spans nearly 550,000 distinct CDR3 sequences, more than 15% being singletons. The sample consisted of CD8+ T cells from PBMCs. The source is a human donor in good health (CMV status not recorded). Some clones in this sample may be carry-over from other donors' samples. Each CDR3 is given with its conserved first and last residue. A D gene is named only where the DNA matches it firmly. Rows may omit the clone size; those that give it use once, few, many or a size class.

d_call j_call v_call clone_size cdr3_aa cdr3_nt
- TRBJ1-2 TRBV11-2 many CASSLGGANYGYTF TGTGCCAGCAGCTTAGGGGGGGCGAACTATGGCTACACCTTC
TRBD2 TRBJ2-7 TRBV2 many CASISDTSGSYEQYF TGTGCCAGCATTAGTGATACTAGCGGATCCTACGAGCAGTACTTC
- TRBJ2-2 TRBV6-1 - CASSEKVSGAGELFF TGTGCCAGCAGTGAAAAAGTATCGGGGGCCGGGGAGCTGTTTTTT
- TRBJ1-5 TRBV2 once CASRADYSNQPQHF TGTGCCAGCAGAGCAGATTATAGCAATCAGCCCCAGCATTTT
- TRBJ1-1 TRBV5-6 many CASSLVERRGAYTEAFF TGTGCCAGCAGCTTGGTGGAGAGGCGGGGGGCGTACACTGAAGCTTTCTTT
TRBD1 TRBJ2-7 TRBV7-9 - CASSFKGQGTYEQYF TGTGCCAGCAGCTTTAAAGGACAGGGGACCTACGAGCAGTACTTC
TRBD1 TRBJ1-1 TRBV6-1 many CASSPHWTGRTEAFF TGTGCCAGCAGTCCCCACTGGACAGGGAGAACTGAAGCTTTCTTT
TRBD2 TRBJ2-1 TRBV6-5 few CASTPSGGSYNEQFF TGTGCAAGCACCCCTAGCGGGGGTTCCTACAATGAGCAGTTCTTC
TRBD2 TRBJ2-1 TRBV6-1 - CASSEYASGNEKFF TGTGCAAGCAGTGAATATGCTAGCGGCAATGAGAAGTTCTTC
TRBD1 TRBJ1-2 TRBV27 many CASSLGRGSYGYTF TGTGCCAGCAGTTTAGGCAGGGGGTCATATGGCTACACCTTC
- TRBJ1-5 TRBV28 many CASRRMKYSNQPQHF TGTGCCAGCAGGCGGATGAAATATAGCAATCAGCCCCAGCATTTT
TRBD1 TRBJ1-3 TRBV12-3/TRBV12-4 many CASSGGTGYSGNTIYF TGTGCCAGCAGTGGGGGGACAGGGTACTCAGGAAACACCATATATTTT
- TRBJ2-6 TRBV2 - CASSENLSGANVLTF TGTGCCAGCAGTGAGAACCTCTCTGGGGCCAACGTCCTGACTTTC
TRBD1 TRBJ2-5 TRBV3-1 - CASSHRRDRTYQETQYF TGTGCCAGCAGCCATCGCCGGGACAGGACCTACCAAGAGACCCAGTACTTC
- TRBJ2-1 TRBV9 few CASSGGPGVGEQFF TGTGCCAGCAGCGGAGGCCCTGGGGTGGGTGAGCAGTTCTTC
- TRBJ1-5 TRBV7-8 many CASSYKGGALSNQPQHF TGTGCCAGCAGCTACAAAGGGGGTGCACTCAGTAATCAGCCCCAGCATTTT
- TRBJ2-3 TRBV7-2 many CASSLGRGRGTQYF TGTGCCAGCAGCTTAGGGAGGGGGCGGGGTACGCAGTATTTT
- TRBJ2-4 TRBV20-1 - CSARERGGNIQYF TGCAGTGCTAGAGAGCGGGGTGGGAACATTCAGTACTTC
- TRBJ2-7 TRBV20-1 - CSARTSGGASVYEQYF TGCAGTGCTAGAACCTCGGGGGGCGCGTCCGTCTACGAGCAGTACTTC
- TRBJ2-1 TRBV14 few CASSQVSVGEQFF TGTGCCAGCAGCCAAGTCTCCGTCGGAGAGCAGTTCTTC
TRBD2 TRBJ2-5 TRBV7-9 - CASSRVLLTSGRVQETQYF TGTGCCAGCAGCCGAGTACTATTGACTAGCGGGAGGGTCCAAGAGACCCAGTACTTC
- TRBJ1-5 TRBV24-1 - CATRPRVRGFGYQPQHF TGTGCCACCAGGCCCAGAGTCCGGGGATTTGGCTATCAGCCCCAGCATTTT
- TRBJ1-2 TRBV2 once CASSEVLREPYGFTF TGTGCCAGCAGTGAAGTTCTGCGGGAACCCTATGGCTTCACCTTC
- TRBJ2-1 TRBV9 - CASSRPPYNEQFF TGTGCCAGCAGCCGTCCCCCCTACAATGAGCAGTTCTTC
- TRBJ2-3 TRBV6-1 many CASSEAGTQYF TGTGCCAGCAGTGAAGCGGGGACGCAGTATTTT
- TRBJ2-5 TRBV28 few CASSLISQKETQYF TGTGCCAGCAGTTTGATCAGCCAGAAAGAGACCCAGTACTTC
- TRBJ1-2 TRBV6-1 - CASTFSGLANYGYTF TGTGCCAGCACCTTTTCAGGCTTAGCTAACTATGGCTACACCTTC
- TRBJ2-7 TRBV7-9 - CASTLDPYEQYF TGTGCCAGCACCTTAGACCCCTACGAGCAGTACTTC
TRBD1 TRBJ2-1 TRBV19 many CATRDSSYNEQFF TGTGCCACCAGGGACAGCTCCTACAATGAGCAGTTCTTC
- TRBJ2-6 TRBV7-6 many CASSLGTSVSSGANVLTF TGTGCCAGCAGCTTAGGTACCTCGGTGTCCTCTGGGGCCAACGTCCTGACTTTC
- TRBJ1-2 TRBV6-5 - CASGEQGDYGYTF TGTGCCAGCGGGGAACAGGGTGACTATGGCTACACCTTC
- TRBJ1-5 TRBV7-8 many CASSLFEGPGQPQHF TGTGCCAGCAGCTTGTTTGAGGGACCAGGGCAGCCCCAGCATTTT
- TRBJ2-5 TRBV7-9 many CASSLGPFQETQYF TGTGCCAGCAGCCTTGGGCCCTTTCAAGAGACCCAGTACTTC
- TRBJ1-1 TRBV9 - CASSVEPGVNTEAFF TGTGCCAGCAGCGTAGAACCGGGTGTGAACACTGAAGCTTTCTTT
TRBD2 TRBJ2-7 TRBV10-3 - CAISGGGELTYEQYF TGTGCCATCTCGGGGGGAGGAGAATTAACCTACGAGCAGTACTTC
- TRBJ1-1 TRBV5-5 many CASSSRGATEAFF TGTGCCAGCAGCTCGCGGGGGGCCACTGAAGCTTTCTTT
- TRBJ1-2 TRBV6-4 few CASSDDRNYGYTF TGTGCCAGCAGTGACGACAGAAACTATGGCTACACCTTC
- TRBJ1-1 TRBV6-1 few CASSEAESNTEAFF TGTGCCAGCAGTGAAGCAGAATCGAACACTGAAGCTTTCTTT
- TRBJ1-1 TRBV27 many CASSPTTGLPEAFF TGTGCCAGCAGTCCCACTACAGGGCTACCTGAAGCTTTCTTT
- TRBJ2-2 TRBV5-5 - CASSFIGGTDTGELFF TGTGCCAGCAGCTTTATTGGAGGGACTGACACCGGGGAGCTGTTTTTT
- TRBJ2-7 TRBV18 once CASSQMSFGPYPYEQYF TGTGCCAGCTCTCAGATGAGTTTCGGGCCTTACCCCTACGAGCAGTACTTC
TRBD2 TRBJ2-1 TRBV4-2 - CASSTNTAGGNEQFF TGTGCCAGCAGTACCAACACTGCGGGAGGGAATGAGCAGTTCTTC
TRBD1 TRBJ2-1 TRBV23-1 few CASSQPRPDRGPEQFF TGCGCCAGCAGTCAGCCCCGACCGGACAGGGGGCCTGAGCAGTTCTTC
TRBD2 TRBJ2-2 TRBV19 many CASSITSGRAWSTGELFF TGTGCCAGTAGTATAACTAGCGGGAGGGCCTGGAGCACCGGGGAGCTGTTTTTT
TRBD1 TRBJ1-5 TRBV2 many CASSEGQGNSNQPQHF TGTGCCAGCAGTGAAGGACAGGGGAATAGCAATCAGCCCCAGCATTTT
TRBD2 TRBJ2-1 TRBV6-1 few CASSRLRGVNEQFF TGTGCCAGCAGCCGACTGCGGGGGGTAAATGAGCAGTTCTTC
- TRBJ1-4 TRBV27 few CASSTTTGSGKLFF TGTGCCAGCAGTACCACAACAGGGTCCGGAAAACTGTTTTTT
TRBD2 TRBJ2-1 TRBV20-1 - CSAPHGLAGASYNEQFF TGCAGTGCACCACACGGACTAGCGGGAGCCTCCTACAATGAGCAGTTCTTC
- TRBJ2-7 TRBV6-5 many CATRGASQVEQYF TGTGCCACTCGGGGGGCTAGTCAAGTCGAGCAGTACTTC
- TRBJ2-2 TRBV10-2 few CASSEGSSGELFF TGCGCCAGCAGTGAGGGCAGCAGCGGGGAGCTGTTTTTT
- TRBJ1-1 TRBV10-3 once CAISESNRMNIEAFF TGTGCCATCAGTGAGTCTAACCGTATGAACATTGAAGCTTTCTTT
- TRBJ2-3 TRBV6-1 few CASRGDLTDTQYF TGTGCCAGCAGAGGGGACCTCACAGATACGCAGTATTTT